These 27 T cell receptor beta chains were all obtained from the same sample, sequenced in a study of regulatory T cells in long-lasting Graves disease. Time point meaning: newly diagnosed GD, antithyroid drugs for less than 3 months. PBMCs were the source of the RNA used for TCR sequencing. Relying on iRepertoire HTBI primers and Arm-PCR of CDR3 regions, the team built TCR beta libraries. TCRdb redid the calling of the multiplex PCR reads with MiXCR, one entry per CDR3 protein. The sample has about 400,000 distinct CDR3 sequences, 15% seen once. These records were also assigned to another study, of T cells in Graves' hyperthyroidism and ophthalmopathy.

The sample in question was peripheral blood mononuclear cells (PBMCs), obtained at new diagnosis, from a patient treated with antithyroid drugs. The receptors derive from a woman between 40 and 55 years old with Graves disease.

On this clonotype: A read error is possible here, since a much larger clone lies one base away. The CDR3 loop reads CASSFPGGYNEQFF. CDR3 DNA sequence: TGTGCCAGCAGTTTTCCAGGGGGCTACAATGAGCAGTTCTTC. The rearrangement links TRBV27 to TRBJ2-1, with 7 bases matching TRBD1. Germline V gene data show CDR1 as MNHEY and CDR2 as SMNVEV (reference sequence). V was clipped by 3 bases and J by 3 bases; unmatched bases: 2. CDR3 length: 14 residues.

This clonotype was counted at least ten times. The gene calls are TRBV28 and TRBJ2-2; D is perhaps TRBD1 or TRBD2 (5 bases each). The V and J ends lost 2 bases and 2 bases respectively, with 18 bases between them. Germline loops: CDR1 MDHEN, CDR2 SYDVKM. The CDR3 runs 18 residues. CDR3: CASSLGLVGDPNTGELFF. As DNA, the CDR3 is TGTGCCAGCAGTTTAGGTCTTGTCGGGGACCCCAACACCGGGGAGCTGTTTTTT.

This clonotype was counted ten times or more. This sequence joins TRBV12-3 or TRBV12-4 and TRBJ2-3; unclear D gene. The CDR3 sequence is 15 residues long. Trimming left V 7 bases short and J 2 bases short, with 16 bases between. The DNA of the CDR3 is TGTGCCAGCACCCCAGACTGGTCACACACAGATACGCAGTATTTT. It codes for CASTPDWSHTDTQYF.

Only a few counts were recorded for this clonotype. The rearrangement links TRBV30 to TRBJ2-7; possible D gene TRBD1, 5 bases. V lost 5 bases to trimming and J lost 7 bases, with 12 bases between them. The CDR3 runs 11 residues. Germline V lookup: CDR1 GTSNPN, CDR2 SVGIG (reference sequence). The CDR3 is CAWLDNGEQYF. The CDR3 DNA sequence: TGTGCCTGGTTGGACAATGGGGAGCAGTACTTC.

The chain recombines TRBV10-3 with TRBJ1-2, with D possibly matching TRBD1 (6 bases). Per germline, CDR1 ENHRY and CDR2 SYGVKD. V lost 0 bases to trimming and J lost 2 bases, with 13 bases between them. This CDR3 has 16 residues. The CDR3 DNA reads as TGTGCCATCAGTGAGTCCGGACAGATACTCAACTATGGCTACACCTTC. Protein sequence: CAISESGQILNYGYTF.

The chain combines TRBV12-3 or TRBV12-4 with TRBJ2-1; TRBD2 matches 9 bases. With 3 bases clipped from V and 4 bases from J, the junction kept 10 bases outside the gene matches. CDR3 length: 17 amino acids. CDR3 sequence: CASSFQFASGTYNEQFF. The CDR3 region has the DNA TGTGCCAGCAGTTTCCAGTTCGCTAGCGGGACGTACAATGAGCAGTTCTTC.

As for this clonotype: This may stem from a read error, because a much larger clone lies one nucleotide away. The chain combines TRBV27 with TRBJ1-1, with no clear D. This CDR3 region has 13 residues. CDR1 is MNHEY, CDR2 SMNVEV, per germline (reference sequence). CDR3 sequence: CASSLALTTEASF. The CDR3 DNA follows: TGTGCCAGCAGTCTTGCCCTAACCACTGAAGCTTCCTTT.

This chain links TRBV11-3 with TRBJ2-5, with 10 bases that match TRBD2. This CDR3 has 15 amino acids. V lost 5 bases and J lost 7; bases outside the gene matches: 10. In germline, CDR1 is SGHNT, CDR2 YENEEA. In DNA form, the CDR3 reads TGTGCCAGCAGCCCATTAGCGGGAGGACCGGGGACCCAGTACTTC. Amino acid sequence: CASSPLAGGPGTQYF.

This clonotype was recorded at least ten times. V gene TRBV24-1 combines with J gene TRBJ2-3, with 9 bases fitting TRBD2. Germline V gene data show CDR1 as KGHDR and CDR2 as SFDVKD. The CDR3 runs to 16 residues. The J segment lost 6 bases and the V segment lost 7 bases, leaving 13 bases of the junction unmatched. The CDR3 DNA reads as TGTGCCACCAGCCTTACCTTAGCGGGAGAGGTGGATACGCAGTATTTT. This encodes CATSLTLAGEVDTQYF.

In nucleotides, the CDR3 is TGTGCCACCCCGGGACTAGCTAGTTCAGATACGCAGTATTTT. As protein: CATPGLASSDTQYF. The chain joins TRBV10-3 to TRBJ2-3; 9 nucleotides match TRBD2. J was trimmed by 4 bases and V by 10 bases; bases with no gene match: 9. Germline CDR1 and CDR2: ENHRY and SYGVKD. This CDR3 has 14 residues.

The V gene is TRBV19, the J gene TRBJ1-3; no definite D call. The germline gives CDR1 LNHDA, CDR2 SQIVND (reference sequence). This CDR3 comprises 15 residues. V gave up 0 bases and J gave up 0 bases, with 6 bases separating them. The CDR3 sequence: CASSIDHSSGNTIYF. Written as DNA, the CDR3 is TGTGCCAGTAGTATAGACCACAGCTCTGGAAACACCATATATTTT.

This clonotype occurred many times. The V gene is TRBV27, the J gene TRBJ2-2, with 11 bases that match TRBD1. Germline CDR1 and CDR2: MNHEY and SMNVEV (reference sequence). The CDR3 has 17 residues. Trimming removed 5 bases from V and 4 bases from J; junction bases left unmatched: 9. CDR3 residues: CASSTPSGQGATGELFF. CDR3 nucleotides: TGTGCCAGCAGTACCCCGAGCGGACAGGGGGCCACCGGGGAGCTGTTTTTT.

Notes on this clonotype: The junction departs from the called germline gene at one end, perhaps through a read error. The chain has TRBV7-3 and TRBJ2-1, with no clear D. CDR3 length: 14 residues. Germline V gene lookup returns CDR1 SGHTA and CDR2 FQGTGA. The CDR3 sequence is CASSQATEVNEQFF. The CDR3 coding sequence is TGCGCCAGCAGCCAAGCGACCGAGGTAAATGAGCAGTTCTTC.

Ten or more counts support this clonotype. V gene TRBV11-3 combines with J gene TRBJ2-1, with 14 nucleotides matching TRBD2. CDR3 size: 13 residues. The ends lost 8 bases at V and 8 bases at J; junction bases unmatched: 2. Germline assignment: CDR1 SGHNT and CDR2 YENEEA. The CDR3 protein is CASGLAGGYEQFF. CDR3 DNA: TGTGCCAGCGGACTAGCGGGAGGCTATGAGCAGTTCTTC.

Turning to this clonotype: This may come from a read error, since a much larger clone is one base off. The rearrangement uses TRBV28 and TRBJ2-7; TRBD2 matches at 9 bases. V lost 6 bases, J lost 0 bases, and 18 bases stayed unmatched. Germline lookup yields CDR1 MDHEN and CDR2 SYDVKM. The CDR3 totals 19 residues. The CDR3 DNA follows: TGTGCCAGCAGGGTGGGCGGGAGACGACTAGCGGATCCCTCCTACGAGCAGTACTTC. Protein sequence: CASRVGGRRLADPSYEQYF.

On this clonotype: This may be a read error: a much more frequent sequence differs by one nucleotide. This is likely a read error, given that the CDR3 carries no conserved phenylalanine or tryptophan at its end. The rearrangement uses TRBV6-1 and TRBJ1-1; no clear D gene. V shed 8 bases and J shed 5 bases, with 9 bases lying between them. This CDR3 has 11 residues. CDR1 MNHNS and CDR2 SASEGT come from the germline V gene. CDR3 sequence reads: CASHSFTEAFS. CDR3 nucleotides: TGTGCCAGCCACTCGTTTACTGAAGCTTTCTCT.

The rearrangement joins TRBV12-5 to TRBJ2-5, with D tentatively TRBD2 (6 bases). Germline CDR1 and CDR2: LGHNT and FRNRAP. V was cut by 1 base and J by 2 bases, with 8 bases left in between. This CDR3 contains 14 residues. CDR3 loop: CASGLGGDQETQYF. The CDR3 nucleotides read TGTGCTAGTGGTTTGGGCGGGGATCAAGAGACCCAGTACTTC. The full variable domain, completed using reference TRBV12-5 and TRBJ2-5, is DARVTQTPRHKVTEMGQEVTMRCQPILGHNTVFWYRQTMMQGLELLAYFRNRAPLDDSGMPKDRFSAEMPDATLATLKIQPSEPRDSAVYFCASGLGGDQETQYFGPGTRLLVL.

This clonotype was counted ten times or more. The J gene is TRBJ2-2, the V gene TRBV9; D is perhaps TRBD1 (5 bases). Germline V gene lookup returns CDR1 SGDLS and CDR2 YYNGEE. Trimming stripped 6 bases from V and 7 bases from J, with 13 bases between. This CDR3 contains 13 residues. The CDR3 DNA reads as TGTGCCAGCAAAAAAGGGGTTGGCGGGGAGCTGTTTTTT. This encodes CASKKGVGGELFF.

This clonotype was counted many times. The chain is built from TRBV27 and TRBJ1-5; D gene uncertain. Germline lookup yields CDR1 MNHEY and CDR2 SMNVEV (reference sequence). CDR3 length: 14 residues. V lost 5 bases and J lost 2, with 10 bases in between. The CDR3 DNA reads TGTGCCAGCAGTGAGGAGTCGCGCAATCAGCCCCAGCATTTT. Its protein is CASSEESRNQPQHF.

This clonotype was counted many times. This chain connects TRBV6-1 to TRBJ2-2; D is possibly TRBD2 (7 bases). Germline V gene lookup returns CDR1 MNHNS and CDR2 SASEGT. The CDR3 sequence is 16 residues long. V lost 8 bases and J 5 bases, leaving 21 bases between the germline ends. The CDR3 nucleotides read TGTGCCAGCGGGAGGGCCAATTTAAGGGGGACCGGGGAGCTGTTTTTT. Translating it yields CASGRANLRGTGELFF.

This clonotype was seen repeatedly, ten times or more. The rearrangement joins TRBV12-3 or TRBV12-4 to TRBJ2-2, with a tentative D call TRBD1 (6 bases). V was trimmed by 7 bases and J by 1 base, leaving 10 bases between them. CDR3 length equals 14 residues. CDR3: CASTEDRNTGELFF. CDR3 nucleotide sequence: TGTGCCAGCACGGAGGACAGGAACACCGGGGAGCTGTTTTTT.

This clonotype has just one count. This may be a read error: a much more frequent sequence differs by one nucleotide. The chain employs TRBV12-3 or TRBV12-4 and TRBJ2-5, with unresolved D. This CDR3 contains 11 residues. CDR3: CASSMKETRYF. CDR3 nucleotide sequence: TGTGCCAGCAGCATGAAAGAGACCCGGTACTTC.

This clonotype was seen many times. The chain uses TRBV12-5 and TRBJ1-6; D is uncertain. The CDR3 is made up of 14 amino acids. The V gene lost 3 bases and the J gene lost 5 bases, with 8 bases spanning the gap. Germline lookup yields CDR1 LGHNT and CDR2 FRNRAP. CDR3 residues: CASGFSANNSPLHF. The CDR3 DNA reads TGTGCTAGTGGTTTCAGCGCCAATAATTCACCCCTCCACTTT.

This clonotype has only a few counts. V is TRBV12-3 or TRBV12-4 and J is TRBJ2-1; TRBD2 might be the D (5 bases). V shed 2 bases and J shed 0 bases, with 17 bases lying between them. The CDR3 contains 18 residues. Here the CDR3 reads CASSLNLERRYSYNEQFF. The CDR3 DNA follows: TGTGCCAGCAGTTTAAACTTAGAGCGGCGGTACTCCTACAATGAGCAGTTCTTC.

This clonotype was observed many times. The rearrangement joins TRBV11-1 to TRBJ2-1; 13 bases align to TRBD2. This CDR3 has 15 residues. Trimming at V came to 4 bases and at J to 9 bases, leaving 6 bases not matched to a gene. In germline, CDR1 is SGHAT, CDR2 FQDESV (reference sequence). The CDR3 nucleotides read TGTGCCAGCAGCTCCGGACTAGCGGGAGCTGGTGAGCAGTTCTTC. As protein: CASSSGLAGAGEQFF.

This chain links TRBV29-1 with TRBJ2-5; D might be TRBD1 (6 bases). The germline CDR1 and CDR2 sequences are SQVTM and ANQGSEA. The CDR3 length is 13 residues. V gave up 3 bases and J gave up 3 bases, with 11 bases separating them. CDR3 nucleotide sequence: TGCAGCGTTGATCCAGGGGCTAAAGAGACCCAGTACTTC. It translates to CSVDPGAKETQYF.

This clonotype showed up many times. The chain uses TRBV15 and TRBJ2-1; D remains unclear. The CDR3 covers 12 residues. The V gene lost 5 bases and the J gene lost 2 bases, with 4 bases spanning the gap. CDR1 LNHNV and CDR2 YYDKDF come from the germline V gene (reference sequence). CDR3 sequence reads: CATSGTYNEQFF. The DNA of the CDR3 is TGTGCCACCAGCGGCACCTACAATGAGCAGTTCTTC.